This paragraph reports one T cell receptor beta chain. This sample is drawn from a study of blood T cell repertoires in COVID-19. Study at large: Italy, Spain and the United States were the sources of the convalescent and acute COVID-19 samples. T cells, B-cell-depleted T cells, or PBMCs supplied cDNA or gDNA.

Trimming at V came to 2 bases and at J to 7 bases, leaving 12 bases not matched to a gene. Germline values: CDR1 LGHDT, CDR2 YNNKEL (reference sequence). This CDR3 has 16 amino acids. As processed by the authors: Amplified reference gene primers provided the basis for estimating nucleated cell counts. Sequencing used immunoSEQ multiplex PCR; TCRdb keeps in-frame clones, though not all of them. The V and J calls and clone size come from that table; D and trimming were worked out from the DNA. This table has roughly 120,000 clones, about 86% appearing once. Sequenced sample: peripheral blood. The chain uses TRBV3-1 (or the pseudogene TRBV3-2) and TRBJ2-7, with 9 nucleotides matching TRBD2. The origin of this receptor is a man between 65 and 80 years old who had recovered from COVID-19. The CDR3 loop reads CASSQFSGSPTREQYF. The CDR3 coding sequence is TGTGCCAGCAGCCAATTTAGCGGGAGTCCAACGCGAGAGCAGTACTTC.